These 5 T cell receptor beta chains share one sample of origin, sequenced in a study. TCRdb used MiXCR to reprocess the RT-PCR reads, holding one entry per CDR3 protein. Found here are 550,000 to 750,000 distinct CDR3 sequences, approximately 15% of them singletons; the top ten hold 3.6%. The sequenced sample was memory CD4+ T cells from blood. Every receptor here comes from a female donor in good health, serving as a healthy control.

This clonotype was found many times. This chain connects TRBV4-2 to TRBJ1-5; D is unclear. V dropped 0 bases and J dropped 1 base, with 4 bases sitting between them. The CDR3 has 14 residues. The germline V gene encodes CDR1 LGHNA and CDR2 YNFKEQ. The chain's CDR3 is CASSQEGSNQPQHF. The DNA for the CDR3 is TGTGCCAGCAGCCAAGAAGGCAGCAATCAGCCCCAGCATTTT.

CDR3 protein: CASSLAPSSTGNTIYF. In nucleotides, the CDR3 is TGTGCCAGCAGCTTAGCCCCCTCTTCGACTGGAAACACCATATATTTT. This chain links TRBV7-6 with TRBJ1-3, with D unclear. The CDR3 is 16 residues long. V was pared by 0 bases and J by 2 bases, with 11 bases between. The V gene's germline CDR1 is SGHVS and CDR2 FNYEAQ.

This clonotype has ten or more counts. V is TRBV18 and J is TRBJ1-2; TRBD1 is a possible D gene (5 bases). V gave up 8 bases and J gave up 6 bases, with 16 bases separating them. CDR3 size: 13 residues. Germline CDR1 reads KGHSH; CDR2 reads LQKENI. CDR3 DNA: TGTGCCAGCAGTCCCCGGCAGGGCGATGGCTACACCTTC. Protein: CASSPRQGDGYTF.

This clonotype came up once. The chain recombines TRBV10-3 with TRBJ1-5; possible D gene TRBD1, 5 bases. This CDR3 region has 15 residues. V lost 4 bases and J lost 4, with 14 bases in between. Germline CDR1 reads ENHRY; CDR2 reads SYGVKD. The chain's CDR3 is CAISARGVLNQPQHF. The DNA of the CDR3 is TGTGCCATCAGTGCTAGAGGGGTTCTGAATCAGCCCCAGCATTTT.

The rearrangement uses TRBV7-9 and TRBJ1-2, with D possibly being TRBD1 (5 bases). CDR3 size: 15 residues. V shed 1 base and J shed 2 bases, with 11 bases lying between them. Germline V CDR1 and CDR2: SEHNR, FQNEAQ (reference sequence). The CDR3 here is CASSLGEGHNYGYTF. As DNA, the CDR3 is TGTGCCAGCAGCTTAGGGGAAGGACACAACTATGGCTACACCTTC.